This TCR beta chain came from a study of shared clonotypes between healthy human individuals. Terminally differentiated effector memory CD45RA+ cells were excluded by CCR7 positive selection of CD45RO-negative cells. Profiling relied on immunoSEQ multiplex PCR, and the TCRdb table lists in-frame clones only, not all of them. The data show more than 2 million clones, with 80% to 95% seen just once and about 1.7% held by the top ten. The CDR3 is 17 amino acids. CDR1 is ENHRY and CDR2 is SYGVKD in the germline V gene. The V and J ends lost 2 bases and 5 bases respectively, with 21 bases between them. This TCR was sampled from a man between 18 and 29 years old in good health. Some clones in this sample may be carry-over from other donors' samples. The genes are TRBV10-3 and TRBJ1-1; D possibly corresponds to TRBD1 (6 bases). The specimen was naive CD8+ T cells from PBMCs. The CDR3 nucleotides read TGTGCCATCAGTGAGCCGTCTCTGGCAGGGGATGGGACTGAAGCTTTCTTT. This encodes CAISEPSLAGDGTEAFF.